Presented here are 26 T cell receptor beta chains from one specimen sequenced in a study of T-cell reconstitution after alpha-beta-depleted transplantation in children. A TCRbeta library incorporating unique molecular identifiers was prepared. TCRdb fed the PCR reads into MiXCR, producing one record per CDR3 protein. Among some 310,000 distinct CDR3 sequences listed, approximately 20% were seen once. The sample here was PBMCs, mostly from graft donor cells, taken 180 days after TCRalphabeta/CD19-depleted stem cell transplant. These receptors came from a male patient younger than 18 who had a stem cell transplant for acute lymphoblastic leukemia, so the T cells may come from the graft donor.

The rearrangement links TRBV3-1 to TRBJ2-1, with D uncertain. The length of the CDR3 is 14 residues. Trimming left V 4 bases short and J 5 bases short, with 12 bases between. CDR1 and CDR2 from the germline V gene are LGHDT and YNNKEL (reference sequence). The DNA for the CDR3 is TGTGCCAGCAGCCGTTCGGGCCCCAACAATGAGCAGTTCTTC. Its protein is CASSRSGPNNEQFF.

The table lists this clonotype with a count of one. The rearrangement links TRBV12-3 or TRBV12-4 to TRBJ2-1, with a possible D match to TRBD2 (6 bases). Trimming shortened V by 1 base and J by 14 bases, and 15 bases separated the two germline ends. The CDR3 covers 13 residues. CDR3 sequence (DNA): TGTGCCAGCAGTTTAGAGTGGTCGGGAGACGAGTTCTTC. It translates to CASSLEWSGDEFF.

Comment on this clonotype: At one of its ends the junction is not consistent with the germline gene, which may arise from a read error. The chain couples TRBV3-1 to TRBJ2-7; 8 nucleotides match TRBD2. The CDR3 extends over 15 amino acids. Germline loops: CDR1 LGHDT, CDR2 YNNKEL (reference sequence). CDR3 coding DNA: TGTGCCAGCTGCCAAGTTCGGGAGGGCCAGTACGAGCAGTACTTC. This encodes CASCQVREGQYEQYF.

The chain recombines TRBV28 with TRBJ2-4; 8 nucleotides align to TRBD2. The germline V gene encodes CDR1 MDHEN and CDR2 SYDVKM. The CDR3 loop spans 16 amino acids. J gave up 0 bases and V 3 bases, and 4 bases lay outside the gene matches. The CDR3 DNA reads TGTGCCAGCAGTTTCCTAGCGGGCCTAGCCAAAAACATTCAGTACTTC. It translates to CASSFLAGLAKNIQYF.

This chain joins TRBV19 and TRBJ1-2; perhaps TRBD1 as D (6 bases). Germline CDR1 reads LNHDA; CDR2 reads SQIVND (reference sequence). The CDR3 is 12 residues long. Trimming took 5 bases from V and 10 from J, leaving 14 bases between them. In nucleotides, the CDR3 is TGTGCCAGTAGTGGACCGGGACAAGCCTACACCTTC. Translated: CASSGPGQAYTF. Looking up the rest from reference TRBV19 and TRBJ1-2 gives the full variable domain: DGGITQSPKYLFRKEGQNVTLSCEQNLNHDAMYWYRQDPGQGLRLIYYSQIVNDFQKGDIAEGYSVSREKKESFPLTVTSAQKNPTAFYLCASSGPGQAYTFGSGTRLTVV.

The chain carries TRBV7-8 and TRBJ1-1, with D maybe TRBD1 (6 bases). Germline CDR1 is SGHVS and CDR2 is FQNEAQ. The CDR3 spans 19 residues. V lost 1 base to trimming and J lost 3 bases, with 24 bases between them. The DNA of the CDR3 is TGTGCCAGCAGCTTAGAGGTCCGGGGGGCTACTGGGCGGGACACTGAAGCTTTCTTT. It is translated as CASSLEVRGATGRDTEAFF.

This rearrangement joins TRBV25-1 to TRBJ1-4; the D gene is possibly TRBD1 (5 bases). Looked up from germline, CDR1 is MGHDK and CDR2 is SYGVNS. The CDR3 covers 15 residues. V was shortened by 1 base and J by 8 bases, with 14 bases between the two germline ends. For the CDR3, the DNA is TGTGCCAGCAGTGAATTCGGACATCAGGGCGAAAAACTGTTTTTT. It encodes CASSEFGHQGEKLFF.

This clonotype was seen more than once but under ten times. The chain joins TRBV12-3 or TRBV12-4 to TRBJ2-7; 7 nucleotides agree with TRBD1. V was pared by 5 bases and J by 2 bases, with 0 bases of the junction left unmatched. This CDR3 contains 12 residues. CDR3 in DNA: TGTGCCAGCAGTGGACAGGCCTACGAGCAGTACTTC. This encodes CASSGQAYEQYF.

The chain couples TRBV1 to TRBJ1-6; the table's D call TRBD1 went unverified against the DNA. TRBV1 is listed as a pseudogene. The length of the CDR3 is 15 residues. Written as DNA, the CDR3 is TGCACCAGCAGCAAAAGACAGGGAAGGGATTCACCCCTCCACTTT. The encoded protein is CTSSKRQGRDSPLHF.

A few counts support this clonotype. The chain couples TRBV29-1 to TRBJ2-3, with TRBD2 as a possible D gene (5 bases). Germline CDR1 is SQVTM and CDR2 is ANQGSEA. This CDR3 comprises 12 residues. CDR3: CTFLEVGNTQYF. In DNA, the CDR3 is TGCACGTTCTTGGAGGTTGGAAATACGCAGTATTTT.

The sample holds one count of this clonotype. This chain links TRBV12-3 or TRBV12-4 with TRBJ1-6; 9 nucleotides line up with TRBD1. The CDR3 covers 14 residues. Trimming cost V 6 bases and J 10 bases; bases outside gene matches: 7. CDR3 in amino acids: CASSRDRVRSPLHF. The DNA of the CDR3 is TGTGCCAGCAGCCGGGACAGGGTACGGTCACCCCTCCACTTT.

The genes are TRBV27 and TRBJ2-6; perhaps TRBD2 as D (5 bases). This CDR3 is built from 15 residues. The germline V gene has CDR1 MNHEY and CDR2 SMNVEV (reference sequence). Trimming cost V 5 bases and J 4 bases, with 12 bases left between them. The DNA for the CDR3 is TGTGCCAGCAGTCATACGGGGTGGGGGGCCAACGTCCTGACTTTC. As protein: CASSHTGWGANVLTF.

V and J are TRBV29-1 and TRBJ2-6; D call uncertain. Trimming stripped 2 bases from V and 2 bases from J, with 10 bases between. CDR3 size: 15 residues. CDR1 SQVTM and CDR2 ANQGSEA come from the germline V gene. CDR3 sequence (DNA): TGCAGCGTTGAACTGGACGGTACTGGGGCCAACGTCCTGACTTTC. As protein: CSVELDGTGANVLTF.

This chain connects TRBV14 to TRBJ2-7; D not resolved. Trimming removed 11 bases from V and 4 bases from J, with 3 bases in between. Looked up from germline, CDR1 is SGHDN and CDR2 is FVKESK. The CDR3 loop spans 8 amino acids. The CDR3 spells CAGYEQYF. DNA of the CDR3: TGTGCCGGATACGAGCAGTACTTC.

The CDR3 spells CASGLGGAQETQYF. CDR3 coding DNA: TGTGCCAGCGGCCTAGGCGGGGCCCAAGAGACCCAGTACTTC. The chain uses TRBV6-1 and TRBJ2-5, with TRBD2 as a possible D gene (6 bases). This CDR3 has 14 amino acids. CDR1 and CDR2 (germline): MNHNS, SASEGT. V gave up 8 bases and J gave up 1 base, with 14 bases separating them.

This chain uses TRBV7-6 with TRBJ2-3, with 13 bases that match TRBD2. V lost 0 bases to trimming and J lost 4 bases; unmatched junction nucleotides: 4. The CDR3 has 17 amino acids. Germline V lookup: CDR1 SGHVS, CDR2 FNYEAQ. CDR3 coding DNA: TGTGCCAGCAGCTTAGCACTAGCGGGAGGGTTGGCAGATACGCAGTATTTT. This gives the protein CASSLALAGGLADTQYF.

This clonotype was seen ten or more times. J is TRBJ2-7 and V is TRBV6-5, with TRBD1 matching 7 bases. The J segment lost 3 bases and the V segment lost 7 bases, leaving 3 bases of the junction unmatched. Germline-derived CDR1 and CDR2 are MNHEY and SVGAGI. This CDR3 is 12 amino acids long. CDR3 protein: CASKGQSYEQYF. CDR3 DNA: TGTGCCAGCAAGGGACAGAGCTACGAGCAGTACTTC.

On this clonotype: The missing conserved phenylalanine or tryptophan at the end of this CDR3 makes a read error likely. The DNA is omitted, as the CDR3 cannot be located on it reliably, and the CDR3 follows TCRdb's listing. Here the CDR3 reads CASSLAFGGRAQGI. The genes are TRBV5-1 and TRBJ2-7; TRBD2, the D gene given by the table, was not confirmed from the DNA. The CDR3 contains 14 residues when both ends are counted. Per germline, CDR1 SGHRS and CDR2 YFSETQ.

The J gene is TRBJ2-5, the V gene TRBV29-1; 9 nucleotides agree with TRBD1. CDR3 size: 12 residues. The trim removed 7 bases at V and 5 bases at J, leaving 5 bases unmatched. Germline CDR1 reads SQVTM; CDR2 reads ANQGSEA. As DNA, the CDR3 is TGCAGCGCCATGGGACAGGGCGAGACCCAGTACTTC. Translating it yields CSAMGQGETQYF.

This clonotype showed up just once. The genes are TRBV10-2 and TRBJ1-1, with D possibly TRBD1 on 6 matching bases. Germline V gene data show CDR1 as WSHSY and CDR2 as SAAADI. This CDR3 comprises 12 residues. V was pared by 8 bases and J by 1 base, with 8 bases between. CDR3 sequence: CASGQPNTEAFF. In DNA, the CDR3 is TGCGCCAGCGGACAGCCGAACACTGAAGCTTTCTTT.

This clonotype appeared a few times. The J gene is TRBJ2-7, the V gene TRBV6-5; 8 bases map to TRBD1. The CDR3 sequence is 15 residues long. With 6 bases clipped from V and 3 bases from J, the junction kept 10 bases outside the gene matches. Germline V gene data show CDR1 as MNHEY and CDR2 as SVGAGI. The CDR3 bases are TGTGCCAGCAGCTTACCAGGGACAGGCCTCTACGAGCAGTACTTC. Translated, it gives CASSLPGTGLYEQYF.

The chain has TRBV7-9 and TRBJ1-2; no clear D. With 5 bases removed from V and 4 bases from J, the gap between germline ends came to 14 bases. The CDR3 runs to 14 residues. Germline V gene data show CDR1 as SEHNR and CDR2 as FQNEAQ (reference sequence). The CDR3 region has the DNA TGTGCCAGCAGCCACAGTACACTTTCCTATGGCTACACCTTC. Translation: CASSHSTLSYGYTF. Supplemented by reference TRBV7-9 and TRBJ1-2, the full variable domain reads DTGVSQNPRHKITKRGQNVTFRCDPISEHNRLYWYRQTLGQGPEFLTYFQNEAQLEKSRLLSDRFSAERPKGSFSTLEIQRTEQGDSAMYLCASSHSTLSYGYTFGSGTRLTVV.

V usage is TRBV11-3 and J usage is TRBJ2-1, with 8 positions matching TRBD2. Germline V gives CDR1 SGHNT, CDR2 YENEEA. With 5 bases clipped from V and 5 bases from J, the junction kept 2 bases outside the gene matches. The CDR3 consists of 13 residues. This CDR3 reads CASSQLADNEQFF. The CDR3 region has the DNA TGTGCCAGCAGCCAACTAGCGGACAATGAGCAGTTCTTC. Full variable domain (rest looked up from reference TRBV11-3 and TRBJ2-1): EAGVVQSPRYKIIEKKQPVAFWCNPISGHNTLYWYLQNLGQGPELLIRYENEEAVDDSQLPKDRFSAERLKGVDSTLKIQPAELGDSAVYLCASSQLADNEQFFGPGTRLTVL.

The chain joins TRBV20-1 to TRBJ2-1; 7 bases map to TRBD1. Germline V gene sequence: CDR1 DFQATT, CDR2 SNEGSKA (reference sequence). The CDR3 length is 17 residues. J lost 0 bases, V lost 0 bases, and 8 bases had no gene match. CDR3 sequence (DNA): TGCAGTGCTAGAGACCCAACCGGGACAGTCTCCTACAATGAGCAGTTCTTC. Translation gives CSARDPTGTVSYNEQFF.

This rearrangement joins TRBV27 to TRBJ2-1, with a tentative D call TRBD2 (6 bases). V lost 5 bases and J lost 0, with 14 bases in between. This CDR3 contains 16 residues. Germline V gives CDR1 MNHEY, CDR2 SMNVEV (reference sequence). CDR3 coding DNA: TGTGCCAGCAGTCCCATACTAGCCCGCTCCTACAATGAGCAGTTCTTC. Amino acid sequence: CASSPILARSYNEQFF.

As to this clonotype: This may be a read error: a much more frequent sequence differs by one nucleotide. The chain joins TRBV12-3 or TRBV12-4 to TRBJ2-3, with D uncertain. V shed 6 bases and J shed 3 bases, with 4 bases lying between them. The CDR3 extends over 11 amino acids. The DNA for the CDR3 is TGTGCCAGCAGCAAGACAGATACGCAGTATTTT. Encoded protein: CASSKTDTQYF.